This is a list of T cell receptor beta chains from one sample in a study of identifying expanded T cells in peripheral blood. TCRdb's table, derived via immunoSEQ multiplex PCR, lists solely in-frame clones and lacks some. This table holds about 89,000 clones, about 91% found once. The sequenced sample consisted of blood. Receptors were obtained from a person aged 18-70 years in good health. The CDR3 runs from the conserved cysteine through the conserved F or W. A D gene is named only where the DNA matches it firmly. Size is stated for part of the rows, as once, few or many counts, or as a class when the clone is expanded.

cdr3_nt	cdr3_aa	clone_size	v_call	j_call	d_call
TGCGCCAGCAGCTTGGTAGGGACGGGGGTTGTCGAGCAGTACTTC	CASSLVGTGVVEQYF	NA	TRBV5-1	TRBJ2-7	NA
TGTGCCAGCAGCTCATACGGGACAGAAAAACTGTTTTTT	CASSSYGTEKLFF	NA	TRBV7-9	TRBJ1-4	NA
TGTGCCAGCAGCTCCTCCGGGACGGCCAACACTGAAGCTTTCTTT	CASSSSGTANTEAFF	NA	TRBV27	TRBJ1-1	NA
TGCGCCAGCAGCCAAGATGGTAGCGGGGCAGGGAAGCAGCCCCAGCATTTT	CASSQDGSGAGKQPQHF	NA	TRBV4-1	TRBJ1-5	NA
TGTGCCAGCAGTGAAGTCCCGATCTCTGGAAACACCATATATTTT	CASSEVPISGNTIYF	NA	TRBV6-1	TRBJ1-3	NA
TGTGCCAGCAGCTCACAGGCAATTTACTATGGCTACACCTTC	CASSSQAIYYGYTF	NA	TRBV4-2	TRBJ1-2	NA
TGTGCCAGCAGCCGGACAGGGCTCTACGAGCAGTACTTC	CASSRTGLYEQYF	NA	TRBV6-1	TRBJ2-7	TRBD1
TGCGCCAGCAGCCAAGAAAGGGGGCGGGGCAAGCCCCAGCATTTT	CASSQERGRGKPQHF	NA	TRBV4-1	TRBJ1-5	TRBD1
TGTGCCAGCAGCCCGAGGCTGGCCAATGAGCAGTTCTTC	CASSPRLANEQFF	NA	TRBV7-6	TRBJ2-1	NA
TGTGCCAGCAGCTTGGAGGCGGGGTATATCAATGAGCAGTTCTTC	CASSLEAGYINEQFF	NA	TRBV7-6	TRBJ2-1	NA
TGTGCCAGTACCCCCGGAGGGGAGGGGACAGATACGCAGTATTTT	CASTPGGEGTDTQYF	NA	TRBV19	TRBJ2-3	TRBD2
TGTGCCAGCAGTTTAGGATCAGCGGCGAACACTGAAGCTTTCTTT	CASSLGSAANTEAFF	NA	TRBV28	TRBJ1-1	NA
TGTGCCAGCAGCGTAGAATCCCAGGGTGGAAACACCATATATTTT	CASSVESQGGNTIYF	NA	TRBV9	TRBJ1-3	NA
TGTGCCAGCAGGGGGGGACAGGGTCTTTTTAGCAATCAGCCCCAGCATTTT	CASRGGQGLFSNQPQHF	NA	TRBV28	TRBJ1-5	TRBD1
TGTGCCAGCAGTTACGGACTAGCGCTGTACCAAGAGACCCAGTACTTC	CASSYGLALYQETQYF	NA	TRBV6-5	TRBJ2-5	TRBD2
TGTGCCAGTAGTATAGACTCCAGGGGGGACCTCGAGCAGTACTTC	CASSIDSRGDLEQYF	NA	TRBV19	TRBJ2-7	NA
TGCGCCAGCAGCCTCATTGGGACGAACACTGAAGCTTTCTTT	CASSLIGTNTEAFF	NA	TRBV4-1	TRBJ1-1	NA
TGTGCCAGCAGCGCTAGGACAGGGGGCGCCTATGGCTACACCTTC	CASSARTGGAYGYTF	NA	TRBV7-2	TRBJ1-2	TRBD1
TGTGCCAGCAGCCTGGACCCGGAGGCTGAAGCTTTCTTT	CASSLDPEAEAFF	NA	TRBV5-4	TRBJ1-1	NA
TGTGCCAGCAGTGAGGGGACAGGGGTCTACGAGCAGTACTTC	CASSEGTGVYEQYF	NA	TRBV2	TRBJ2-7	TRBD1
TGTGCCAGCAGTCTCAGGGGGGAAGGCACTGAAGCTTTCTTT	CASSLRGEGTEAFF	NA	TRBV6-1	TRBJ1-1	TRBD1
TGTGCCAGCGCAAATAGCGGGAAGTATTACAATGAGCAGTTCTTC	CASANSGKYYNEQFF	NA	TRBV2	TRBJ2-1	TRBD2
TGTGCCAGCAGCGTCGGGACAGGGGTTCACGAGCAGTACTTC	CASSVGTGVHEQYF	once	TRBV6-1	TRBJ2-7	TRBD1
TGTGCCAGCAGGACGACAGGGAGCGAGCAGTACTTC	CASRTTGSEQYF	NA	TRBV27	TRBJ2-7	TRBD1
TGTGCCACCAGCAGAGATTCCCTAGCGGGAACCCACGAGCAGTACTTC	CATSRDSLAGTHEQYF	NA	TRBV15	TRBJ2-7	TRBD2
TGTGCCAGCAGTGAGGGACATGTCACAGATACGCAGTATTTT	CASSEGHVTDTQYF	once	TRBV6-5	TRBJ2-3	NA
TGTGCCACCAGCAGAGATCACAAAACTAATGAAAAACTGTTTTTT	CATSRDHKTNEKLFF	few	TRBV15	TRBJ1-4	NA
TGCAGTGCTAGAGAGTCAGATACGCAGTATTTT	CSARESDTQYF	few	TRBV20-1	TRBJ2-3	NA
TGTGCCAGCAGGGCCGGGACCGGGAACAGGGAAGCTTTCTTT	CASRAGTGNREAFF	NA	TRBV2	TRBJ1-1	NA
TGTGCCAGCAGCTACGGGACAGGGGGCGCGGAGGGCTACACCTTC	CASSYGTGGAEGYTF	NA	TRBV7-8	TRBJ1-2	TRBD1
TGTGCCAGCAGTTTATACAGTCTGGGGGGAGTGACAGATACGCAGTATTTT	CASSLYSLGGVTDTQYF	NA	TRBV28	TRBJ2-3	NA
TGCGCCAGCAGCTTGCAAGCGGGGGATAGCTCCTACGAGCAGTACTTC	CASSLQAGDSSYEQYF	NA	TRBV5-1	TRBJ2-7	TRBD2
TGTGCCAGTAGTGCACAGGGGGCTACAGATACGCAGTATTTT	CASSAQGATDTQYF	NA	TRBV19	TRBJ2-3	TRBD1
TGTGCCTGCTCTGGAGGACAGGGATTGAACGAGCAGTACTTC	CACSGGQGLNEQYF	NA	TRBV30	TRBJ2-7	TRBD1
TGTGCCAGCAGCAGAGGACAGCCGGGGGCCTACGAGCAGTACTTC	CASSRGQPGAYEQYF	NA	TRBV7-3	TRBJ2-7	NA
TGTGCCAGCAGCCCCTGGACAGGGGACTACGAGCAGTACTTC	CASSPWTGDYEQYF	once	TRBV5-5	TRBJ2-7	TRBD1
TGTGCCACCAGCAGAGATTCTCTGGGCGGTGAAAAACTGTTTTTT	CATSRDSLGGEKLFF	NA	TRBV15	TRBJ1-4	NA
TGCAGCGCTAGGGCGGGTTTTCAGGGGTCCCAGTATGGCTACACCTTC	CSARAGFQGSQYGYTF	NA	TRBV29-1	TRBJ1-2	NA
TGTGCCAGCAGTGGACAGGGGGAATCAGAGACCCAGTACTTC	CASSGQGESETQYF	NA	TRBV28	TRBJ2-5	TRBD1
TGCGCCAGCAGCTTGGCCTCCACGGGGGCCCTGAATTCACCCCTCCACTTT	CASSLASTGALNSPLHF	few	TRBV5-1	TRBJ1-6	NA
TGTGCCAGCAGCTTAACGTTCATGGGCGGTTCAAATGTATTTACGCAGTATTTT	CASSLTFMGGSNVFTQYF	NA	TRBV7-3	TRBJ2-3	NA
TGTGCCAGCAGCCTCCCGGGACAGCCTGATACGCAGTATTTT	CASSLPGQPDTQYF	NA	TRBV7-3	TRBJ2-3	TRBD1
TGTGCCAGCAGCGCGCGGGGCTCTTCCTACGAGCAGTACTTC	CASSARGSSYEQYF	NA	TRBV5-4	TRBJ2-7	NA
TGTGCCAGCTCACCACTCAAGCGGGTTAGCACAGATACGCAGTATTTT	CASSPLKRVSTDTQYF	NA	TRBV18	TRBJ2-3	NA
TGTGCCAGCAGCTCTAGCGGGAGGGGCACCGGGGAGCTGTTTTTT	CASSSSGRGTGELFF	once	TRBV5-4	TRBJ2-2	TRBD2
TGTGCCAGCAGCTCTGACAGGTTTACTGAAGCTTTCTTT	CASSSDRFTEAFF	NA	TRBV7-3	TRBJ1-1	NA
TGTGCCAGCAGCGGGGTCGGGGTACAGCCCGAGCAGTACTTC	CASSGVGVQPEQYF	NA	TRBV9	TRBJ2-7	NA
TGTGCCACCAGCAGATTTTCGGGAGCCAAAAACATTCAGTACTTC	CATSRFSGAKNIQYF	NA	TRBV15	TRBJ2-4	NA
TGTGCCATCACTAGGACAGGAACCTACAATGAGCAGTTCTTC	CAITRTGTYNEQFF	NA	TRBV10-3	TRBJ2-1	TRBD1
TGTGCCAGCAGTCTCAGCCTGAACACTGAAGCTTTCTTT	CASSLSLNTEAFF	NA	TRBV6-5	TRBJ1-1	NA
TGTGCCAGCACCCGGGACCCCGGTGGGTACATTCAGTACTTC	CASTRDPGGYIQYF	NA	TRBV25-1	TRBJ2-4	NA
TGTGCCAGCAGCCAGCGCGGGGGGTCTAGCACAGATACGCAGTATTTT	CASSQRGGSSTDTQYF	NA	TRBV11-1	TRBJ2-3	TRBD2